The rows below give T cell receptor beta chains drawn from one sample of a study of T-cell memory formation after mild COVID-19. Each CDR3 protein is one row after TCRdb ran MiXCR on the 5' RACE reads. The sample shows about 190,000 distinct CDR3 sequences, roughly 10% of them seen only once. Material for sequencing was PBMCs or a T cell subset sorted from them (not recorded which). These receptors all come from a man younger than 30 who had mild COVID-19 (a few samples of this study predate the infection). Cell type and time point are not known. Both conserved end residues are trimmed from each CDR3. D genes are given only for firm matches.

CDR3: ASSEPSLLGTQY; D: .; J: TRBJ2-5; V: TRBV6-1
CDR3: ASSLARGGAYYT; D: .; J: TRBJ1-2; V: TRBV7-9
CDR3: ASSLVRDRGPNEQF; D: TRBD1; J: TRBJ2-1; V: TRBV5-1
CDR3: ATSFNRGFGNQPQH; D: TRBD1; J: TRBJ1-5; V: TRBV15
CDR3: ASSRPGAGKGNEQF; D: .; J: TRBJ2-1; V: TRBV18
CDR3: ASRGGGTEAF; D: .; J: TRBJ1-1; V: TRBV12-3/TRBV12-4
CDR3: ASSLGGVAF; D: .; J: TRBJ1-1; V: TRBV7-9
CDR3: ASSSGREDTQY; D: .; J: TRBJ2-3; V: TRBV28
CDR3: ASSLAGGLEKLF; D: TRBD1; J: TRBJ1-4; V: TRBV7-9
CDR3: ASSLGEDRDAKNIQY; D: TRBD1; J: TRBJ2-4; V: TRBV12-3/TRBV12-4
CDR3: ASSIPPNTEAF; D: .; J: TRBJ1-1; V: TRBV19
CDR3: ASSWGQGATEAF; D: TRBD1; J: TRBJ1-1; V: TRBV5-1
CDR3: ASSQGTGYNTGELF; D: TRBD1; J: TRBJ2-2; V: TRBV4-3
CDR3: ASSRWLQETQY; D: .; J: TRBJ2-5; V: TRBV4-3